Listed below are T cell receptor beta chains from one sample, sequenced in a study of blood T cell repertoires in COVID-19. Clones were read by immunoSEQ multiplex PCR, and TCRdb kept only the in-frame ones, dropping some. Of 35,000 to 45,000 clones in the sample, 75% to 90% were seen once. The sequencing input was peripheral blood. These TCRs come from a man aged 60 to 75 with acute or convalescent COVID-19. Both conserved end residues are part of each CDR3. The order of the fields is CDR3 DNA, CDR3 protein, clone size, V gene, D gene, J gene. A D gene is named only where the DNA matches it firmly. Size values are once, few and many counts, or a class for expanded clones, and some rows have none.

cdr3_nt: TGTGCCAGCAGCCTGGGACTAGCGGGGTCGTTGTGGCTCTTC; cdr3_aa: CASSLGLAGSLWLF; clone_size: NA; v_call: TRBV27; d_call: TRBD2; j_call: TRBJ2-1
cdr3_nt: TGTGCCAGCAGCCCGGGGACAGCGAACACTGAAGCTTTCTTT; cdr3_aa: CASSPGTANTEAFF; clone_size: NA; v_call: TRBV7-2; d_call: TRBD1; j_call: TRBJ1-1
cdr3_nt: TGTGCCAGCGGTTCCGGACTAGCGGGGGGCTACGAGCAGTACTTC; cdr3_aa: CASGSGLAGGYEQYF; clone_size: NA; v_call: TRBV2; d_call: TRBD2; j_call: TRBJ2-7
cdr3_nt: TGCAGCGTTGTAGGACAGTCTTACGAGCAGTACTTC; cdr3_aa: CSVVGQSYEQYF; clone_size: NA; v_call: TRBV29-1; d_call: NA; j_call: TRBJ2-7
cdr3_nt: TGTGCCAGCTCAACGCAGCGGACTGAAGCTTTCTTT; cdr3_aa: CASSTQRTEAFF; clone_size: few; v_call: TRBV18; d_call: NA; j_call: TRBJ1-1
cdr3_nt: TGTGCCAGCAGCGCCGGGACAGGGTATGGTGGGGAAGAGACCCAGTACTTC; cdr3_aa: CASSAGTGYGGEETQYF; clone_size: NA; v_call: TRBV6-4; d_call: TRBD1; j_call: TRBJ2-5
cdr3_nt: TGCAGCGTCGAGGGGGGGTCGGACGAGCAGTACTTC; cdr3_aa: CSVEGGSDEQYF; clone_size: NA; v_call: TRBV29-1; d_call: NA; j_call: TRBJ2-7
cdr3_nt: TGTGCCAGCAGCAAAGTTACGAGTATCTACGAGCAGTACTTC; cdr3_aa: CASSKVTSIYEQYF; clone_size: NA; v_call: TRBV21-1; d_call: NA; j_call: TRBJ2-7
cdr3_nt: TGTGCCAGCAGCCGTGCGGAGCGGGAGACCCAGTACTTC; cdr3_aa: CASSRAERETQYF; clone_size: NA; v_call: TRBV5-4; d_call: NA; j_call: TRBJ2-5
cdr3_nt: TGTGCCAGCAGTCTCGGGGACTATGGCTACACCTTC; cdr3_aa: CASSLGDYGYTF; clone_size: few; v_call: TRBV6-5; d_call: NA; j_call: TRBJ1-2
cdr3_nt: TGTGCCAGCAGAACTGAACAGGGGGCAACTAATGAAAAACTGTTTTTT; cdr3_aa: CASRTEQGATNEKLFF; clone_size: NA; v_call: TRBV5-4; d_call: TRBD1; j_call: TRBJ1-4
cdr3_nt: TGTGCCAGCAGCTTGGGACACGTTAATGAAAAACTGTTTTTT; cdr3_aa: CASSLGHVNEKLFF; clone_size: NA; v_call: TRBV5-6; d_call: NA; j_call: TRBJ1-4
cdr3_nt: TGTGCCAGCAGCTTAGAAGCTAACTTAGAGCAGTTCTTC; cdr3_aa: CASSLEANLEQFF; clone_size: NA; v_call: TRBV11-2; d_call: NA; j_call: TRBJ2-1
cdr3_nt: TGTGCCAGCAGTGCATACCCGGCAGGGTCTGAAGCTTTCTTT; cdr3_aa: CASSAYPAGSEAFF; clone_size: NA; v_call: TRBV27; d_call: NA; j_call: TRBJ1-1
cdr3_nt: TGTGCCAGCAGGCGGGGGGAGCCGAATTCACCCCTCCACTTT; cdr3_aa: CASRRGEPNSPLHF; clone_size: NA; v_call: TRBV6-5; d_call: NA; j_call: TRBJ1-6
cdr3_nt: TGTGCCACCAGCAGAGATCACGGAGGGTATAACATTCAGTACTTC; cdr3_aa: CATSRDHGGYNIQYF; clone_size: NA; v_call: TRBV15; d_call: NA; j_call: TRBJ2-4
cdr3_nt: TGTGCCAGCAGACCAAATACAGGGGTGAACACTGAAGCTTTCTTT; cdr3_aa: CASRPNTGVNTEAFF; clone_size: few; v_call: TRBV7-2; d_call: TRBD1; j_call: TRBJ1-1
cdr3_nt: TGTGCCTGGAGCTACTCCGGGACAGGGGGGGCCGGGGAGCTGTTTTTT; cdr3_aa: CAWSYSGTGGAGELFF; clone_size: NA; v_call: TRBV30; d_call: TRBD1; j_call: TRBJ2-2
cdr3_nt: TGTGCCAGCAGCTTAGGTAGCCGGGGTTGGAACACTGAAGCTTTCTTT; cdr3_aa: CASSLGSRGWNTEAFF; clone_size: NA; v_call: TRBV11-3; d_call: NA; j_call: TRBJ1-1
cdr3_nt: TGTGCCAGCTCACCCCCGGGGGGTGGCACTGAAGCTTTCTTT; cdr3_aa: CASSPPGGGTEAFF; clone_size: NA; v_call: TRBV18; d_call: NA; j_call: TRBJ1-1
cdr3_nt: TGTGCCAGCAGGACCGGGACAGGGCCGGGGATGAACACTGAAGCTTTCTTT; cdr3_aa: CASRTGTGPGMNTEAFF; clone_size: NA; v_call: TRBV2; d_call: TRBD1; j_call: TRBJ1-1
cdr3_nt: TGTGCCAGCAGTCCCCACGGCGGGAGAGGGACCGGGGAGCTGTTTTTT; cdr3_aa: CASSPHGGRGTGELFF; clone_size: NA; v_call: TRBV11-3; d_call: TRBD2; j_call: TRBJ2-2
cdr3_nt: TGTGCCAGCAGCTGGGGGGACAGGGCTAACTATGGCTACACCTTC; cdr3_aa: CASSWGDRANYGYTF; clone_size: NA; v_call: TRBV5-4; d_call: TRBD1; j_call: TRBJ1-2
cdr3_nt: TGTGCCAGCAGCTCTCCGGGACAGGGGGACACTGAAGCTTTCTTT; cdr3_aa: CASSSPGQGDTEAFF; clone_size: NA; v_call: TRBV3-1/TRBV3-2; d_call: TRBD1; j_call: TRBJ1-1
cdr3_nt: TGTGCCAGCAGCCAAGGGACTAGCGGGATCAATGAGCAGTTCTTC; cdr3_aa: CASSQGTSGINEQFF; clone_size: NA; v_call: TRBV3-1/TRBV3-2; d_call: TRBD2; j_call: TRBJ2-1
cdr3_nt: TGCGCCAGCAGCCCGGGGGGAGACAATGAGCAGTTCTTC; cdr3_aa: CASSPGGDNEQFF; clone_size: NA; v_call: TRBV5-1; d_call: TRBD2; j_call: TRBJ2-1
cdr3_nt: TGTGCCAGCAGCCCTCACGGGACTAGCGTCTACAATGAGCAGTTCTTC; cdr3_aa: CASSPHGTSVYNEQFF; clone_size: NA; v_call: TRBV5-4; d_call: TRBD2; j_call: TRBJ2-1
cdr3_nt: TGTGCCAGTAGTTGGACAGACAGACCTTGGCCCTATGGCTACACCTTC; cdr3_aa: CASSWTDRPWPYGYTF; clone_size: NA; v_call: TRBV19; d_call: NA; j_call: TRBJ1-2
cdr3_nt: TGTGCCACCAGTGATTTGATGGCTAGCGGGAGCGATGAGCAGTTCTTC; cdr3_aa: CATSDLMASGSDEQFF; clone_size: NA; v_call: TRBV24-1; d_call: TRBD2; j_call: TRBJ2-1
cdr3_nt: TGTGCCAGCAGCTTTCTCCTTCGGCAGGGGGCGTACGAGCAGTACTTC; cdr3_aa: CASSFLLRQGAYEQYF; clone_size: NA; v_call: TRBV7-9; d_call: TRBD1; j_call: TRBJ2-7
cdr3_nt: TGTGCCAGCAGGCCACAGGGGGGAGATTCACCCCTCCACTTT; cdr3_aa: CASRPQGGDSPLHF; clone_size: once; v_call: TRBV6-5; d_call: TRBD1; j_call: TRBJ1-6
cdr3_nt: TGTGCCAGCAGTTACTCGAAAGCGGGAGAGGGGAATGAGCAGTTCTTC; cdr3_aa: CASSYSKAGEGNEQFF; clone_size: medium-sized; v_call: TRBV6-5; d_call: TRBD2; j_call: TRBJ2-1
cdr3_nt: TGTGCCAGCAGCCAAGAGGAACTAGCGGGGGGGGATACGCAGTATTTT; cdr3_aa: CASSQEELAGGDTQYF; clone_size: NA; v_call: TRBV3-1/TRBV3-2; d_call: TRBD2; j_call: TRBJ2-3
cdr3_nt: TGTGCCAGTGCAATAAGGGGGGGCGACTATGGCTACACCTTC; cdr3_aa: CASAIRGGDYGYTF; clone_size: NA; v_call: TRBV19; d_call: NA; j_call: TRBJ1-2
cdr3_nt: TGTGCCAGCAGTGATCGGGGAAATGAGCAGTTCTTC; cdr3_aa: CASSDRGNEQFF; clone_size: NA; v_call: TRBV2; d_call: NA; j_call: TRBJ2-1
cdr3_nt: TGTGCCAGCACCCCTCGACGGGGAGTGGATCAGCCCCAGCATTTT; cdr3_aa: CASTPRRGVDQPQHF; clone_size: few; v_call: TRBV2; d_call: NA; j_call: TRBJ1-5
cdr3_nt: TGTGCCTGGAGTGAAGGGGATCGATACTATGGCTACACCTTC; cdr3_aa: CAWSEGDRYYGYTF; clone_size: NA; v_call: TRBV30; d_call: NA; j_call: TRBJ1-2
cdr3_nt: TGTGCCAGCAGCCCGGACGGACACTCGGAAAACTATGGCTACACCTTC; cdr3_aa: CASSPDGHSENYGYTF; clone_size: NA; v_call: TRBV5-4; d_call: NA; j_call: TRBJ1-2